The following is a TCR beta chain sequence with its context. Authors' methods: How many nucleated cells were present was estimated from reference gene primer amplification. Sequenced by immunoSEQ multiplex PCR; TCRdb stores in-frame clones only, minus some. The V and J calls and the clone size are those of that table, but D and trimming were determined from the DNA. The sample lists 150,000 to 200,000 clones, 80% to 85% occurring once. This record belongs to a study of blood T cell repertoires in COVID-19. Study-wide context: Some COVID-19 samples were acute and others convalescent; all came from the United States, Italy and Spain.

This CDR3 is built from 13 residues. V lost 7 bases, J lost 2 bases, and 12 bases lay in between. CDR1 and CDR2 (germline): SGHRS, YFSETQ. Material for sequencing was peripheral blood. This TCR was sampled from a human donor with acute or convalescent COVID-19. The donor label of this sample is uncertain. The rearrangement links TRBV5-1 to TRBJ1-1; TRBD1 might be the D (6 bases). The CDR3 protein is CASARQENTEAFF. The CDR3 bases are TGCGCCAGCGCGCGACAGGAAAACACTGAAGCTTTCTTT.